The clone carrying this T cell receptor (beta chain) was observed a single time. Antigen unknown. The donors belonged to the approximately 120-subject validation cohort, separate from the roughly 600-subject first cohort. The sample belongs to a study of cytomegalovirus exposure and HLA in healthy donors. The study's findings and limits: Published work reported that the classifier diagnosed cytomegalovirus status with high specificity and sensitivity. There were some public TCRs occurring in many donors, but most TCR sequences were rare. Some TCR beta chains (around 160 of them) were listed as cytomegalovirus-associated.

The CDR3 is 15 amino acids. Trimming removed 5 bases from V and 6 bases from J, with 19 bases in between. The germline CDR1 and CDR2 sequences are SGHAT and FQDESV (reference sequence). The protocol was immunoSEQ multiplex PCR, while the TCRdb copy is restricted to in-frame clones and leaves out a portion. The table lists roughly 120,000 clones, roughly 90% of them singletons. The sequence was obtained from a woman between 18 and 29 years old in good health and CMV-seropositive. Source material: PBMCs. The chain employs TRBV11-1 and TRBJ1-1; possible D gene TRBD1, 5 bases. CDR3 in amino acids: CASSVGLRRESEAFF. The CDR3 nucleotides are TGTGCCAGCAGCGTGGGACTGCGACGGGAATCTGAAGCTTTCTTT.